Listed below are T cell receptor beta chains from one sample, sequenced in a study of blood T cell repertoires in COVID-19. Sequencing used immunoSEQ multiplex PCR; TCRdb keeps in-frame clones, though not all of them. The sample contains more than 150,000 clones, more than 65% of which appear only once. Material for sequencing was peripheral blood. The receptors were sampled from an elderly woman with acute or convalescent COVID-19. Each CDR3 is given with its conserved first and last residue. The D gene is left open where the match is weak. The size field is filled for only some rows; it gives once, few, many or a size class.

j_call v_call clone_size d_call cdr3_aa cdr3_nt
TRBJ1-1 TRBV6-5 . . CASSKAGNTEAFF TGTGCCAGCAGCAAAGCGGGGAACACTGAAGCTTTCTTT
TRBJ1-4 TRBV18 . . CASSPLPQGGEKLFF TGTGCCAGCTCACCCCTCCCCCAGGGAGGAGAAAAACTGTTTTTT
TRBJ1-2 TRBV30 . TRBD1 CAWSQSRDRGPVDYGYTF TGTGCCTGGAGTCAAAGTCGGGACAGGGGGCCCGTTGACTATGGCTACACCTTC
TRBJ1-5 TRBV4-1 few . CASRKGPLGNQPQHF TGCGCCAGTAGAAAGGGGCCGCTAGGTAATCAGCCCCAGCATTTT
TRBJ2-7 TRBV6-1 . TRBD2 CASSGPGTSGSSYEQYF TGTGCCAGCAGTGGCCCCGGGACTAGCGGGAGCTCCTACGAGCAGTACTTC
TRBJ2-1 TRBV6-2/TRBV6-3 . . CASSPILRGSINEQFF TGTGCCAGCAGTCCCATTCTAAGGGGTTCCATTAATGAGCAGTTCTTC
TRBJ1-1 TRBV19 . . CASSIGFVQNTEAFF TGTGCCAGTAGTATAGGATTCGTACAGAACACTGAAGCTTTCTTT
TRBJ2-7 TRBV28 . TRBD1 CASSYTGAYEQYF TGTGCCAGCAGTTACACAGGGGCCTACGAGCAGTACTTC
TRBJ1-2 TRBV9 . TRBD1 CASSVGPSDRAYGYTF TGTGCCAGCAGCGTAGGTCCATCGGACAGGGCCTATGGCTACACCTTC
TRBJ1-5 TRBV19 . TRBD1 CASSSGTGAGAQHF TGTGCCAGTAGTTCCGGGACAGGGGCCGGGGCCCAGCATTTT
TRBJ2-3 TRBV5-1 . . CASSFTVPADTQYF TGCGCCAGCAGCTTTACAGTCCCGGCGGATACGCAGTATTTT
TRBJ1-2 TRBV4-1 . . CASSLPGFVYGYTF TGCGCCAGCAGCTTACCCGGGTTTGTCTATGGCTACACCTTC
TRBJ2-1 TRBV5-1 . TRBD1 CASSLGTGSYNEQFF TGCGCCAGCAGCTTGGGGACAGGGAGTTACAATGAGCAGTTCTTC
TRBJ2-7 TRBV6-5 . . CASSYGGSGVDYEQYF TGTGCCAGCAGTTACGGGGGGAGTGGAGTAGACTACGAGCAGTACTTC
TRBJ2-3 TRBV3-1/TRBV3-2 . . CASSQVSSDGTQYF TGTGCCAGCAGCCAAGTCAGTAGCGATGGTACGCAGTATTTT
TRBJ2-7 TRBV5-1 . TRBD1 CASSLTGGPYEQYF TGCGCCAGCAGCTTGACAGGGGGCCCCTACGAGCAGTACTTC
TRBJ1-1 TRBV19 . TRBD1 CASSSPQGVDTEAFF TGTGCCAGTAGTAGCCCTCAGGGGGTAGACACTGAAGCTTTCTTT
TRBJ2-1 TRBV5-1 . TRBD2 CASSYGTSGNNEQFF TGCGCCAGCAGCTATGGGACTAGCGGAAACAATGAGCAGTTCTTC
TRBJ2-3 TRBV7-9 . TRBD1 CASLDRAQTDTQYF TGTGCCAGCCTCGACAGGGCACAAACAGATACGCAGTATTTT
TRBJ1-6 TRBV2 once TRBD1 CASSWDSNSPLHF TGTGCCAGCAGTTGGGACAGCAATTCACCCCTCCACTTT
TRBJ2-1 TRBV24-1 . . CATSAGYYNEQFF TGTGCCACCAGTGCGGGATATTACAATGAGCAGTTCTTC
TRBJ2-5 TRBV3-1/TRBV3-2 . TRBD2 CASSFAAGGREETQYF TGTGCCAGCAGCTTCGCAGCGGGGGGGAGAGAGGAGACCCAGTACTTC
TRBJ2-1 TRBV23-1 . . CASSQWPREQFF TGCGCCAGCAGTCAATGGCCCCGCGAGCAGTTCTTC
TRBJ1-5 TRBV6-1 . TRBD1 CASSGDRGLFSNQPQHF TGTGCCAGCAGTGGGGACAGGGGGCTCTTTAGCAATCAGCCCCAGCATTTT
TRBJ1-5 TRBV7-8 many . CASSLADPRSRIYQPQHF TGTGCCAGCAGCTTAGCGGATCCAAGGAGTAGGATTTATCAGCCCCAGCATTTT
TRBJ2-5 TRBV15 . TRBD2 CATSRDRLAGETQYF TGTGCCACCAGCAGAGATCGACTAGCGGGAGAGACCCAGTACTTC
TRBJ1-5 TRBV18 . . CASSPTGVSNQPQHF TGTGCCAGCTCACCTACAGGAGTCAGCAATCAGCCCCAGCATTTT
TRBJ1-3 TRBV7-2 . TRBD1 CASSEGQGGTIYF TGTGCCAGCAGCGAGGGACAGGGTGGAACCATATATTTT
TRBJ1-2 TRBV27 few . CASSPLGQGGVVGYTF TGTGCCAGCAGCCCTCTGGGGCAGGGAGGAGTGGTTGGCTACACCTTC
TRBJ2-5 TRBV11-2 . TRBD2 CASSLDRGLVFGETQYF TGTGCCAGCAGCTTAGATCGAGGACTAGTATTTGGAGAGACCCAGTACTTC
TRBJ2-7 TRBV6-5 . TRBD2 CASSMTSGGYEQYF TGTGCCAGCAGTATGACTAGCGGGGGCTACGAGCAGTACTTC
TRBJ2-6 TRBV27 once . CASSSPWQGGGANVLTF TGTGCCAGCAGTTCCCCTTGGCAGGGAGGCGGGGCCAACGTCCTGACTTTC
TRBJ1-1 TRBV5-1 . . CASSLARGGTNTEAFF TGCGCCAGCAGCTTGGCCCGGGGAGGGACGAACACTGAAGCTTTCTTT
TRBJ2-5 TRBV30 few TRBD1 CAWSKTGMRETQYF TGTGCCTGGAGCAAGACAGGGATGAGGGAGACCCAGTACTTC
TRBJ1-1 TRBV25-1 . . CASVPRGTGIRYTEAFF TGTGCCAGCGTACCAAGGGGGACGGGGATCAGGTACACTGAAGCTTTCTTT
TRBJ2-7 TRBV4-1 . TRBD2 CASSRDAAGTYEQYF TGCGCCAGCAGCCGGGATGCAGCGGGGACCTACGAGCAGTACTTC
TRBJ2-5 TRBV24-1 few TRBD2 CATSDSLAIAGGKETQYF TGTGCCACCAGTGACTCTCTGGCGATAGCGGGAGGTAAAGAGACCCAGTACTTC
TRBJ2-1 TRBV5-4 . . CASSEKRTEQFF TGTGCCAGCAGCGAAAAGCGGACTGAGCAGTTCTTC
TRBJ1-2 TRBV11-2 . . CASSSYRDLNYGYTF TGTGCCAGCAGCTCCTACAGGGACCTTAACTATGGCTACACCTTC
TRBJ1-5 TRBV28 . . CASSLGIRTFGQPQHF TGTGCCAGCAGTCTAGGAATCAGAACCTTCGGGCAGCCCCAGCATTTT
TRBJ1-2 TRBV11-2 . . CASSPHPEGYGYTF TGTGCCAGCAGCCCCCATCCGGAGGGCTATGGCTACACCTTC
TRBJ1-1 TRBV7-9 . . CASSKTGNTEAFF TGTGCCAGCAGCAAAACAGGTAACACTGAAGCTTTCTTT
TRBJ1-4 TRBV2 . . CASSVRGGEKLFF TGTGCCAGCAGTGTTAGGGGAGGGGAAAAACTGTTTTTT
TRBJ2-7 TRBV5-1 few . CASSGAWSYEQYF TGCGCCAGCAGCGGGGCCTGGTCCTACGAGCAGTACTTC
TRBJ2-2 TRBV6-4 once . CASKKQGNTGELFF TGTGCCAGCAAGAAACAGGGGAACACCGGGGAGCTGTTTTTT